The 20 T cell receptor beta chains presented below share a single source sample, sequenced in a study of neoadjuvant nivolumab and ipilimumab in lung cancer. The method was immunoSEQ multiplex PCR; TCRdb's version includes in-frame clones alone and lacks a portion of them. The table includes tens of thousands of clones, approximately 90% detected once. Sequencing used blood, obtained before neoadjuvant nivolumab, alone or with ipilimumab. These receptors originate from an adult with non-small cell lung cancer. Some clones in this sample may be carry-over from other donors' samples.

The chain recombines TRBV7-9 with TRBJ2-7, with 7 bases lining up with TRBD2. The CDR3 is made up of 14 amino acids. With 5 bases clipped from V and 6 bases from J, the junction kept 10 bases outside the gene matches. From germline, CDR1 is SEHNR and CDR2 FQNEAQ (reference sequence). CDR3 amino acids: CASSPTDREGEQYF. The CDR3 nucleotides are TGTGCCAGCAGCCCCACTGATAGGGAGGGCGAGCAGTACTTC. Filled out from reference TRBV7-9 and TRBJ2-7, the complete variable domain reads DTGVSQNPRHKITKRGQNVTFRCDPISEHNRLYWYRQTLGQGPEFLTYFQNEAQLEKSRLLSDRFSAERPKGSFSTLEIQRTEQGDSAMYLCASSPTDREGEQYFGPGTRLTVT.

The rearrangement joins TRBV18 to TRBJ2-2, with 9 bases fitting TRBD1. This CDR3 contains 16 residues. Trimming cost V 2 bases and J 5 bases; bases outside gene matches: 6. Germline assignment: CDR1 KGHSH and CDR2 LQKENI. The CDR3 protein is CASSPTTGGKTGELFF. CDR3 nucleotides: TGTGCCAGCTCACCAACGACAGGGGGAAAAACCGGGGAGCTGTTTTTT.

This clone was found once. The rearrangement joins TRBV18 to TRBJ1-3, with D uncertain. The CDR3 is 15 amino acids. Germline CDR1 KGHSH, CDR2 LQKENI. With 6 bases removed from V and 3 bases from J, the gap between germline ends came to 15 bases. The CDR3 nucleotides are TGTGCCAGCTCCCCCGATCACGTTGGTGGAAACACCATATATTTT. It translates to CASSPDHVGGNTIYF.

This chain links TRBV9 with TRBJ2-7; tentative D call: TRBD2 (6 bases). This CDR3 is built from 13 residues. V dropped 0 bases and J dropped 4 bases, with 8 bases sitting between them. Germline assignment: CDR1 SGDLS and CDR2 YYNGEE. The CDR3, as DNA: TGTGCCAGCAGCGTAGTTAGCGGTTACGAGCAGTACTTC. Amino acids: CASSVVSGYEQYF.

The chain employs TRBV6-6 and TRBJ2-7; 12 nucleotides align to TRBD2. CDR3 size: 15 residues. The V gene's germline CDR1 is MNHNY and CDR2 SVGAGI (reference sequence). The V gene end was trimmed by 5 bases and the J gene end by 7 bases; junction bases not matched to a gene: 9. CDR3 sequence: CASSPRLAGVREQYF. The CDR3 nucleotides read TGTGCCAGCAGTCCGCGACTAGCGGGAGTTCGGGAGCAGTACTTC.

This clone was detected only once. The V and J genes are TRBV15 and TRBJ1-1, with TRBD1 matching 10 bases. This CDR3 spans 14 amino acids. Germline assignment: CDR1 LNHNV and CDR2 YYDKDF (reference sequence). V lost 4 bases to trimming and J lost 7 bases; unmatched junction nucleotides: 6. The CDR3 is CATSNPGQGFEAFF. CDR3 sequence (DNA): TGTGCCACCAGCAATCCGGGACAGGGGTTTGAAGCTTTCTTT. Complete variable domain (other parts from reference TRBV15 and TRBJ1-1): DAMVIQNPRYQVTQFGKPVTLSCSQTLNHNVMYWYQQKSSQAPKLLFHYYDKDFNNEADTPDNFQSRRPNTSFCFLDIRSPGLGDTAMYLCATSNPGQGFEAFFGQGTRLTVV.

The CDR3 here is CASSSLQGRETQYF. In nucleotides, the CDR3 is TGTGCCAGTAGCAGCTTACAGGGAAGAGAGACCCAGTACTTC. V gene TRBV19 combines with J gene TRBJ2-5; tentatively, D is TRBD1 (6 bases). Trimming pared 6 bases from V and 4 bases from J, leaving 15 bases between. The germline gives CDR1 LNHDA, CDR2 SQIVND (reference sequence). The length of the CDR3 is 14 residues.

The CDR3 sequence: CASSLDRLGQPQHF. The CDR3 DNA is TGTGCCAGCAGCTTAGATCGGCTTGGGCAGCCCCAGCATTTT. This chain joins TRBV11-2 and TRBJ1-5; D is unresolved. CDR1 is SGHAT, CDR2 FQNNGV, per germline. The CDR3 extends over 14 amino acids. The V and J ends lost 0 bases and 7 bases respectively, with 10 bases between them.

The rearrangement joins TRBV19 to TRBJ1-5, with a possible D match to TRBD1 (6 bases). V shed 8 bases and J shed 0 bases, with 8 bases lying between them. There are 13 residues in the CDR3. In germline, CDR1 is LNHDA, CDR2 SQIVND (reference sequence). The CDR3 DNA reads TGTGCCAGTGGGGGCAGTAGCAATCAGCCCCAGCATTTT. Amino acid sequence: CASGGSSNQPQHF. Full variable domain (outside the CDR3, taken from reference TRBV19 and TRBJ1-5): DGGITQSPKYLFRKEGQNVTLSCEQNLNHDAMYWYRQDPGQGLRLIYYSQIVNDFQKGDIAEGYSVSREKKESFPLTVTSAQKNPTAFYLCASGGSSNQPQHFGDGTRLSIL.

V usage is TRBV6-5 and J usage is TRBJ2-3; 11 nucleotides align to TRBD1. Germline CDR1 MNHEY, CDR2 SVGAGI. Trimming at V came to 6 bases and at J to 1 base, leaving 3 bases not matched to a gene. This CDR3 region has 15 residues. CDR3 loop: CASSGQGAGTDTQYF. The CDR3 DNA is TGTGCCAGCAGCGGACAGGGGGCGGGCACAGATACGCAGTATTTT.

The chain joins TRBV2 to TRBJ1-5; D is ambiguous. Trimming stripped 2 bases from V and 6 bases from J, with 11 bases between. CDR1 and CDR2 from the germline V gene are SNHLY and FYNNEI. The CDR3 extends over 14 amino acids. The CDR3 loop reads CASSEIGSGQPQHF. CDR3 nucleotides: TGTGCCAGCAGTGAAATCGGGTCGGGTCAGCCCCAGCATTTT.

V is TRBV7-9 and J is TRBJ2-1, with 7 bases lining up with TRBD1. V was clipped by 6 bases and J by 9 bases; unmatched bases: 26. The CDR3 spans 19 residues. The germline gives CDR1 SEHNR, CDR2 FQNEAQ (reference sequence). CDR3 residues: CASSSTSTGPEISRGEQFF. The CDR3 DNA reads TGTGCCAGCAGTTCCACCTCGACAGGGCCGGAGATTTCTAGGGGTGAGCAGTTCTTC.

V and J are TRBV5-4 and TRBJ2-1; D is possibly TRBD1 (5 bases). Germline CDR1 reads SGHNT; CDR2 reads YYREEE (reference sequence). This CDR3 is built from 13 residues. Trimming pared 4 bases from V and 6 bases from J, leaving 11 bases between. The CDR3 region has the DNA TGTGCCAGCAGCAGTCCAGGGTTCAATGAGCAGTTCTTC. Its translation is CASSSPGFNEQFF.

This chain connects TRBV7-8 to TRBJ2-7; D is ambiguous. The CDR3 has 14 residues. V dropped 4 bases and J dropped 2 bases, with 12 bases sitting between them. CDR1 and CDR2 from the germline V gene are SGHVS and FQNEAQ. The CDR3 nucleotides are TGTGCCAGCAGCTCCCGAAGATTCACCTACGAGCAGTACTTC. Translated, it gives CASSSRRFTYEQYF. The full variable domain, its missing parts supplied by reference TRBV7-8 and TRBJ2-7, is GAGVSQSPRYKVAKRGQDVALRCDPISGHVSLFWYQQALGQGPEFLTYFQNEAQLDKSGLPSDRFFAERPEGSVSTLKIQRTQQEDSAVYLCASSSRRFTYEQYFGPGTRLTVT.

The chain is built from TRBV9 and TRBJ2-1; D is tentatively TRBD1 or TRBD2 (7 bases each). Per germline, CDR1 SGDLS and CDR2 YYNGEE. The CDR3 is 14 residues long. V shed 5 bases and J shed 8 bases, with 17 bases lying between them. CDR3 protein: CASSAQGGIHEQFF. In DNA form, the CDR3 reads TGTGCCAGCAGTGCTCAGGGGGGGATCCATGAGCAGTTCTTC.

The genes are TRBV6-5 and TRBJ1-2; D uncertain. This CDR3 comprises 13 residues. With 6 bases removed from V and 2 bases from J, the gap between germline ends came to 10 bases. Germline V gene lookup returns CDR1 MNHEY and CDR2 SVGAGI. CDR3 region: CASRPDSNYGYTF. The CDR3 DNA sequence: TGTGCCAGCAGACCAGATTCGAACTATGGCTACACCTTC.

This clone was counted once. V is TRBV10-2 and J is TRBJ2-2; 13 positions agree with TRBD2. Trimming cost V 6 bases and J 6 bases; bases outside gene matches: 4. Germline assignment: CDR1 WSHSY and CDR2 SAAADI. The CDR3 is 15 residues long. The CDR3 sequence: CASRGLAGRAGELFF. CDR3 nucleotides: TGCGCCAGCAGGGGACTAGCGGGAAGGGCCGGGGAGCTGTTTTTT.

The genes are TRBV4-1 and TRBJ2-1; 14 nucleotides line up with TRBD2. The CDR3 covers 17 residues. Trimming cost V 4 bases and J 1 base; bases outside gene matches: 3. The germline gives CDR1 MGHRA, CDR2 YSYEKL. CDR3 nucleotide sequence: TGCGCCAGCAGCCGGACTAGCGGGAGGAGATCCTACAATGAGCAGTTCTTC. Protein: CASSRTSGRRSYNEQFF.

The V call is TRBV29-1, the J call TRBJ1-1; possible D gene TRBD1, 5 bases. CDR1 and CDR2 (germline): SQVTM, ANQGSEA. V was shortened by 4 bases and J by 2 bases, with 14 bases between the two germline ends. This CDR3 has 14 residues. In DNA form, the CDR3 reads TGCAGCGTTGGCATGGGGGGAGGCAACACTGAAGCTTTCTTT. Residues: CSVGMGGGNTEAFF.

V usage is TRBV19 and J usage is TRBJ1-1; D unclear. The CDR3 runs 14 residues. The germline gives CDR1 LNHDA, CDR2 SQIVND (reference sequence). Trimming removed 4 bases from V and 4 bases from J, with 13 bases in between. The CDR3 DNA reads as TGTGCCAGTAGTAATTCGGGCGGGAGCACTGAAGCTTTCTTT. This translates into CASSNSGGSTEAFF.